The next 26 T cell receptor beta chains were all read from a single sample in a study of T cell changes during pregnancy in multiple sclerosis. Repertoires were generated with immunoSEQ multiplex PCR, while TCRdb's copy carries only in-frame clones and drops some. The sample comprises 100,000 to 130,000 clones, roughly 90% of which are singletons, and over 0.65% rests with the top ten. The starting material was peripheral blood, obtained in the third trimester of pregnancy. Every receptor here comes from a female donor in good health, enrolled as a control in a pregnancy study.

The rearrangement uses TRBV6-4 and TRBJ2-3, with D perhaps matching TRBD1 (5 bases). The ends were cut back, 3 bases at V and 0 bases at J, with 13 bases in the middle. Germline V gene data show CDR1 as MRHNA and CDR2 as SNTAGT. The CDR3 is 16 residues long. CDR3 sequence reads: CASSDQGLSSTDTQYF. The CDR3 DNA is TGTGCCAGCAGTGATCAGGGCTTGTCGAGCACAGATACGCAGTATTTT.

The rearrangement joins TRBV11-2 to TRBJ1-2; 10 bases map to TRBD1. After removal of 4 bases from V and 3 bases from J, the junction contained 8 bases not matched to a gene. The CDR3 is 16 amino acids. Germline V gene data show CDR1 as SGHAT and CDR2 as FQNNGV. CDR3 in amino acids: CASSYLAGQGDYGYTF. CDR3 nucleotide sequence: TGTGCCAGCAGCTACCTAGCTGGACAGGGGGACTATGGCTACACCTTC.

V is TRBV7-3 and J is TRBJ2-7; TRBD1 matches 11 bases. The CDR3 has 16 residues. After removal of 2 bases from V and 5 bases from J, the junction contained 8 bases not matched to a gene. In germline, CDR1 is SGHTA, CDR2 FQGTGA. CDR3 residues: CASSLGGTGGSDEQYF. CDR3 bases: TGTGCCAGCAGCTTAGGCGGGACAGGGGGATCGGACGAGCAGTACTTC.

J is TRBJ1-1 and V is TRBV4-2; D unclear. In germline, CDR1 is LGHNA, CDR2 YNFKEQ. The CDR3 extends over 12 amino acids. Between the trimmed V and J ends, which lost 1 base and 6 bases, there was a span of 6 bases. The CDR3 is CASSQGQSEAFF. The CDR3 coding sequence is TGTGCCAGCAGCCAAGGGCAGTCTGAAGCTTTCTTT.

V and J are TRBV2 and TRBJ1-4, with D maybe TRBD1 (6 bases). Trimming cost V 5 bases and J 3 bases, with 16 bases left between them. The CDR3 runs 16 residues. Germline V gene lookup returns CDR1 SNHLY and CDR2 FYNNEI. The CDR3 bases are TGTGCCAGCAGTCTCGGGGGGGGCAGGTCTAATGAAAAACTGTTTTTT. Amino acids: CASSLGGGRSNEKLFF.

The J gene is TRBJ1-3, the V gene TRBV28, with a possible D match to TRBD1 (5 bases). The CDR3 runs 17 residues. The V end was cut by 5 bases, the J end by 0 bases, with 17 bases between. Germline loops: CDR1 MDHEN, CDR2 SYDVKM. This CDR3 is CASSQGQTDGSGNTIYF. The CDR3 bases are TGTGCCAGCAGTCAAGGGCAGACAGACGGCTCTGGAAACACCATATATTTT.

The chain is built from TRBV10-3 and TRBJ1-1; D is possibly TRBD1 (5 bases). The CDR3 is made up of 17 amino acids. The V end was cut by 0 bases, the J end by 6 bases, with 20 bases between. In germline, CDR1 is ENHRY, CDR2 SYGVKD. CDR3 sequence reads: CAISESNGGFGAAEAFF. The CDR3 coding sequence is TGTGCCATCAGTGAGTCGAATGGGGGGTTTGGGGCCGCTGAAGCTTTCTTT.

The chain combines TRBV4-2 with TRBJ2-3; maybe TRBD1 (6 bases). CDR3 size: 15 residues. Trimming took off 0 bases at V and 4 bases at J, with 11 bases between the two ends. Germline V gene sequence: CDR1 LGHNA, CDR2 YNFKEQ. In DNA, the CDR3 is TGTGCCAGCAGCCAAGAAGGACAGCCTTCAGATACGCAGTATTTT. Its translation is CASSQEGQPSDTQYF.

The chain links TRBV2 to TRBJ2-3; 8 nucleotides agree with TRBD2. V lost 3 bases to trimming and J lost 4 bases; unmatched junction nucleotides: 6. The CDR3 has 15 residues. Germline V lookup: CDR1 SNHLY, CDR2 FYNNEI. CDR3 coding DNA: TGTGCCAGCAGTGACCCGGGACTAGTAGCAGATACGCAGTATTTT. This codes for CASSDPGLVADTQYF. The variable domain in full, with the rest retrieved from reference TRBV2 and TRBJ2-3, is EPEVTQTPSHQVTQMGQEVILRCVPISNHLYFYWYRQILGQKVEFLVSFYNNEISEKSEIFDDQFSVERPDGSNFTLKIRSTKLEDSAMYFCASSDPGLVADTQYFGPGTRLTVL.

The gene calls are TRBV6-4 and TRBJ2-1, with D possibly matching TRBD1 (6 bases). The germline V and J ends were trimmed by 2 bases and 8 bases, with 22 bases remaining between them. The CDR3 runs 17 residues. CDR1 is MRHNA and CDR2 is SNTAGT in the germline V gene. The CDR3 here is CASSDGSQGTRLDEQFF. The CDR3 DNA reads as TGTGCCAGCAGTGACGGTTCTCAGGGGACAAGGCTCGATGAGCAGTTCTTC.

The chain has TRBV27 and TRBJ2-1; TRBD2 matches 10 bases. CDR3 length: 15 amino acids. CDR1 and CDR2 from the germline V gene are MNHEY and SMNVEV (reference sequence). Trimming took 2 bases from V and 7 from J; bases not matched to a gene: 5. CDR3 sequence reads: CASSLSGGAKNEQFF. Here the CDR3 DNA reads TGTGCCAGCAGTTTAAGCGGGGGGGCCAAGAATGAGCAGTTCTTC.

J is TRBJ2-3 and V is TRBV5-5; possible D gene TRBD2, 6 bases. V shed 4 bases and J shed 5 bases, with 11 bases lying between them. The germline V gene encodes CDR1 SGHKS and CDR2 YYEKEE (reference sequence). This CDR3 is built from 13 residues. This CDR3 reads CASSPLGGDTQYF. The DNA of the CDR3 is TGTGCCAGCAGCCCCCTCGGGGGAGATACGCAGTATTTT.

The chain has TRBV5-1 and TRBJ2-3, with TRBD2 matching over 11 bases. V was clipped by 2 bases and J by 2 bases; unmatched bases: 1. This CDR3 is built from 15 residues. From germline, CDR1 is SGHRS and CDR2 YFSETQ. CDR3 sequence reads: CASSLLAGATDTQYF. CDR3 bases: TGCGCCAGCAGCTTACTAGCGGGGGCCACAGATACGCAGTATTTT.

The chain employs TRBV5-4 and TRBJ2-7, with TRBD1 as a possible D gene (5 bases). V was clipped by 0 bases and J by 5 bases, with 12 bases between them. Germline values: CDR1 SGHNT, CDR2 YYREEE (reference sequence). The CDR3 is 14 amino acids. The CDR3 DNA is TGTGCCAGCAGCTTGGCAATGACAGATCACGAGCAGTACTTC. It is translated as CASSLAMTDHEQYF.

The CDR3 protein is CASSHSPGGSSYEQYF. CDR3 sequence (DNA): TGCGCCAGCAGCCACTCTCCAGGGGGCAGCTCCTACGAGCAGTACTTC. This chain joins TRBV4-3 and TRBJ2-7; 8 bases match TRBD1. The CDR3 contains 16 residues. The trim removed 3 bases at V and 0 bases at J, leaving 7 bases unmatched. Germline V gene data show CDR1 as LGHNA and CDR2 as YSLEER.

V gene TRBV5-1 combines with J gene TRBJ1-6; 7 nucleotides line up with TRBD1. The CDR3 loop spans 15 amino acids. The germline CDR1 and CDR2 sequences are SGHRS and YFSETQ. V dropped 6 bases and J dropped 7; count of bases not matched to a gene: 10. The CDR3 nucleotides are TGCGCCAGCAAACAGGGGCAGGTGGGCAATTCACCCCTCCACTTT. It translates to CASKQGQVGNSPLHF.

This rearrangement joins TRBV2 to TRBJ2-1; a weak D match, TRBD2 (7 bases). CDR1 is SNHLY, CDR2 FYNNEI, per germline. V gave up 1 base and J gave up 9 bases, with 16 bases separating them. The CDR3 consists of 15 residues. The chain's CDR3 is CASSEEVGGPVEQFF. For the CDR3, the DNA is TGTGCCAGCAGTGAAGAGGTGGGGGGGCCGGTTGAGCAGTTCTTC.

The chain uses TRBV7-9 and TRBJ1-2, with 7 positions matching TRBD1. The CDR3 covers 15 residues. The V and J ends lost 7 bases and 4 bases, in that order; junction bases with no gene match: 12. Germline-derived CDR1 and CDR2 are SEHNR and FQNEAQ (reference sequence). The CDR3 loop is CASMTGSDLSYGYTF. In nucleotides, the CDR3 is TGTGCCAGCATGACAGGGAGCGATCTCTCCTATGGCTACACCTTC. Drawing the rest from reference TRBV7-9 and TRBJ1-2, the complete variable domain is DTGVSQNPRHKITKRGQNVTFRCDPISEHNRLYWYRQTLGQGPEFLTYFQNEAQLEKSRLLSDRFSAERPKGSFSTLEIQRTEQGDSAMYLCASMTGSDLSYGYTFGSGTRLTVV.

The V gene is TRBV5-6, the J gene TRBJ1-2, with TRBD1 matching 7 bases. Trimming took 4 bases from V and 4 from J; bases not matched to a gene: 10. The CDR3 runs 15 residues. CDR1 and CDR2 from the germline V gene are SGHDT and YYEEEE. For the CDR3, the DNA is TGTGCCAGCAGCCCGACAGGGATAGTGGGCTATGGCTACACCTTC. This gives the protein CASSPTGIVGYGYTF.

This chain's CDR3 is CASSSTLGTGGYEQYF. The CDR3 DNA is TGCGCCAGCAGCTCCACACTCGGGACAGGGGGTTACGAGCAGTACTTC. The gene calls are TRBV5-1 and TRBJ2-7; 11 positions agree with TRBD1. The CDR3 consists of 16 residues. Germline CDR1 SGHRS, CDR2 YFSETQ. After removal of 3 bases from V and 4 bases from J, the junction contained 9 bases not matched to a gene. The entire variable domain, with the rest obtained from reference TRBV5-1 and TRBJ2-7, is as follows: KAGVTQTPRYLIKTRGQQVTLSCSPISGHRSVSWYQQTPGQGLQFLFEYFSETQRNKGNFPGRFSGRQFSNSRSEMNVSTLELGDSALYLCASSSTLGTGGYEQYFGPGTRLTVT.

The CDR3 is CATSRSRDREMNTEAFF. The CDR3 bases are TGTGCCACCAGCAGATCCAGGGACAGGGAGATGAACACTGAAGCTTTCTTT. V is TRBV15 and J is TRBJ1-1, with 9 bases that match TRBD1. This CDR3 is built from 17 residues. Germline V gene lookup returns CDR1 LNHNV and CDR2 YYDKDF (reference sequence). V trimming: 2 bases; J trimming: 0 bases; junction bases outside the gene matches: 7.

This clone appeared a few times. This rearrangement joins TRBV10-3 to TRBJ1-1; unclear D gene. This CDR3 region has 14 residues. Germline assignment: CDR1 ENHRY and CDR2 SYGVKD. The V end lost 0 bases, the J end lost 1 base, and 6 bases lay between the germline ends. The CDR3 region is CAISESRENTEAFF. For the CDR3, the DNA is TGTGCCATCAGTGAGTCCCGGGAGAACACTGAAGCTTTCTTT.

CDR3 nucleotides: TGTGCCAGCAGGGCGGCCGTAGCGGAGAGGGCAGATACGCAGTATTTT. This translates into CASRAAVAERADTQYF. The chain couples TRBV5-6 to TRBJ2-3; D might be TRBD2 (6 bases). V was shortened by 5 bases and J by 4 bases, with 20 bases between the two germline ends. From germline, CDR1 is SGHDT and CDR2 YYEEEE. The length of the CDR3 is 16 residues.

V usage is TRBV19 and J usage is TRBJ1-4; the match to TRBD1 covers 9 bases. Germline lookup yields CDR1 LNHDA and CDR2 SQIVND (reference sequence). The ends lost 5 bases at V and 6 bases at J; junction bases unmatched: 7. The CDR3 runs 15 residues. The CDR3 is CASSAHRGPDEKLFF. For the CDR3, the DNA is TGTGCCAGTAGTGCCCACAGGGGGCCGGATGAAAAACTGTTTTTT.

The rearrangement uses TRBV30 and TRBJ1-2; tentative D call: TRBD1 (5 bases). Trimming removed 0 bases from V and 7 bases from J, with 15 bases in between. The CDR3 totals 14 residues. Per germline, CDR1 GTSNPN and CDR2 SVGIG (reference sequence). In DNA form, the CDR3 reads TGTGCCTGGAGTGTAGGGGCTCCCATGGGTGGCTACACCTTC. Protein product: CAWSVGAPMGGYTF. The whole variable domain, remainder taken from reference TRBV30 and TRBJ1-2, is SQTIHQWPATLVQPVGSPLSLECTVEGTSNPNLYWYRQAAGRGLQLLFYSVGIGQISSEVPQNLSASRPQDRQFILSSKKLLLSDSGFYLCAWSVGAPMGGYTFGSGTRLTVV.

The chain employs TRBV9 and TRBJ2-7, with 8 bases lining up with TRBD1. With 0 bases clipped from V and 6 bases from J, the junction kept 5 bases outside the gene matches. Germline loops: CDR1 SGDLS, CDR2 YYNGEE. CDR3 length equals 14 residues. The CDR3 coding sequence is TGTGCCAGCAGCGTAGGTTGGCAGGGGGCCGAGCAGTACTTC. This gives the protein CASSVGWQGAEQYF. The full variable domain, in which reference TRBV9 and TRBJ2-7 provide the parts outside the CDR3, is DSGVTQTPKHLITATGQRVTLRCSPRSGDLSVYWYQQSLDQGLQFLIQYYNGEERAKGNILERFSAQQFPDLHSELNLSSLELGDSALYFCASSVGWQGAEQYFGPGTRLTVT.